The T cell receptor (beta chain) under discussion was sequenced for a study of cytomegalovirus exposure and HLA in healthy donors. Study results and caveats: It was taken for granted in presence/absence analyses that sequencing depth across donors was roughly uniform.

Trimming cost V 5 bases and J 5 bases; bases outside gene matches: 9. Germline V CDR1 and CDR2: LNHDA, SQIVND (reference sequence). The CDR3 length is 16 residues. Regarding this clone: Its antigen is unidentified.

Primers: 60 Vbeta forward and 13 Jbeta reverse. TCRdb's copy holds only in-frame clones and misses some; the assay was immunoSEQ multiplex PCR. The sample has about 160,000 clones, about 75% seen once; the top ten hold around 4.9%. Among the donors, all were healthy bone marrow donors. Sequencing was carried out using PBMCs. This chain joins TRBV19 and TRBJ1-2, with 12 bases lining up with TRBD1. The receptor's source is a male donor in good health and CMV-seronegative. CDR3 DNA: TGTGCCAGTAGTGAACCGGGACAGGGGGCGCGATATGGCTACACCTTC. It yields the protein CASSEPGQGARYGYTF.